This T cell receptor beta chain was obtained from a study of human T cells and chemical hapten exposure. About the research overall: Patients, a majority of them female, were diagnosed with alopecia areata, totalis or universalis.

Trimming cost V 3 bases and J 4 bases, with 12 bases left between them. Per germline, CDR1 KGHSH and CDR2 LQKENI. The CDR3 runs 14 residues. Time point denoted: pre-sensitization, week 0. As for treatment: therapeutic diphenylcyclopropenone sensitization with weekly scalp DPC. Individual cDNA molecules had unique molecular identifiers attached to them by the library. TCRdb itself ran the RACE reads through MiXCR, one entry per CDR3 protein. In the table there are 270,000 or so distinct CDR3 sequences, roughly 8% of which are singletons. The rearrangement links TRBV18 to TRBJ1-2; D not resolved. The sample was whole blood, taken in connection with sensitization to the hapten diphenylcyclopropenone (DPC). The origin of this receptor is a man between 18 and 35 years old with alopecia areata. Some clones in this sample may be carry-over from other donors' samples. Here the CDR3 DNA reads TGTGCCAGCTCACCGGGCAGTATTAGCTATGGCTACACCTTC. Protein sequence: CASSPGSISYGYTF.